Below, one TCR beta chain is given with its context. This clone occurred a few times. Its antigen is still unknown. Base qualities are not at hand, and no much larger clone is one base apart. These data are taken from a study of PD-1 blockade in classical Hodgkin lymphoma (TCRdb year 2020). For the wider study: Nivolumab dosing was 3 mg/kg intravenously every 2 weeks, continuing until either disease progression or unacceptable toxicity. The study used TCR beta sequencing and CyTOF to define a peripheral blood immune signature of response to PD-1 blockade in classical Hodgkin lymphoma. The full study reports these points: A significant rise by C4D1 was seen in CD4+ but not CD8+ TCR diversity (p=0.0027 vs p=0.16), with the rise being most apparent in complete responders (p=0.02). Patients starting nivolumab less than 1 year after ASCT had lower diversity and were excluded from later analyses to avoid confounding by immune reconstitution. The study was restricted to a single clinical trial cohort, and the causes of repertoire differences, possibly disease activity or prior therapy, were left undefined. Newly diagnosed patients were reported to have lower baseline TCR diversity than healthy donors, and relapsed/refractory patients were reported to have lower baseline TCR diversity still. Baseline diversity similar to that of newly diagnosed patients was observed in trial patients achieving complete response, whereas significantly lower diversity was observed in partial responders and progressors.

This specimen's time point label, interpreted: cycle 4 day 1 (C4D1), after more than 5 weeks of nivolumab. Every trial patient had relapsed following autologous stem cell transplantation, and prior brentuximab vedotin exposure was what differed among cohorts A, B and C. The trial cohort was composed of 56 patients with relapsed/refractory classical Hodgkin lymphoma, for whom complete response, partial response or progressive disease was recorded as best overall response. Single-agent nivolumab was administered to trial patients in the multi-cohort phase II CheckMate 205 trial. An independent review committee assessed best overall response by applying the 2007 International Working Group response criteria. Trial PBMCs were obtained immediately prior to nivolumab initiation (C1D1) and on therapy at cycle 2 day 1 and cycle 4 day 1. Peripheral blood was collected in 8 mL Vacutainer Cell Preparation Tubes, from which PBMCs were isolated by centrifugation and then cryopreserved.

From the cysteine up to the phenylalanine, the CDR3 has a length of 15 residues. Only CDR3 DNA is held: 45 bases, read in frame from base 1. Per the germline V gene (reference sequence), SGHNT is the CDR1 and YYREEE is the CDR2. For this chain, trimming is 3 bases at the V end and 4 bases at the J end, and the number of junction bases without a gene match is 9. The Qiagen DNeasy kit was used to extract genomic DNA from unsorted PBMCs and from the negatively selected CD4+ and CD8+ fractions. TCR beta CDR3 regions were amplified by immunoSEQ multiplex PCR using primers annealing to V and J segments. A synthetic immune receptor repertoire was used to minimize amplification bias, and any remaining bias was removed computationally after sequencing. The study's own analysis went as follows. Custom Python scripts were used to quantify repertoire diversity as the Shannon entropy index. Unsorted, CD4+ and CD8+ repertoires were examined separately, except in combined analyses, for which CD4+ and CD8+ sequences were merged in silico. A clone was considered expanded if an increase in frequency of at least 2-fold after treatment relative to C1D1 was found, and a pseudocount of 0.5 was applied to clones undetected at baseline. Singleton clones were defined as clones with 0 or 1 copy at C1D1, and non-singleton clones were defined as clones with 2 or more copies. Clones expanded in unsorted samples were annotated as CD4+, CD8+ or unknown by matching protein sequences in sorted samples from the same patient. Wilcoxon tests on paired samples were used to test diversity changes from C1D1 to C4D1. Here the immuneACCESS table is served through TCRdb, limited to in-frame sequences with V and J called. Missing clones are a known gap in these copies; in checked studies unresolved V genes cover under half, and the rest lacks a known reason. V and J calls and clone size are as listed in that table; D and trimming were resolved from the DNA. The sample includes 15,000 to 20,000 clones, with around 82% observed a single time. Jointly, the top ten make up around a fifth of the sample.

The sample here was peripheral blood mononuclear cells (PBMCs), taken before the fourth cycle of nivolumab. This receptor chain uses TRBV5-4 and TRBJ2-5, and 7 bases in between align with TRBD1. The receptor was derived from a human donor with classical Hodgkin lymphoma. CDR3 region: CASSSRGGVSETQYF. The DNA reads TGTGCCAGCAGCTCCCGAGGGGGCGTATCAGAGACCCAGTACTTC.